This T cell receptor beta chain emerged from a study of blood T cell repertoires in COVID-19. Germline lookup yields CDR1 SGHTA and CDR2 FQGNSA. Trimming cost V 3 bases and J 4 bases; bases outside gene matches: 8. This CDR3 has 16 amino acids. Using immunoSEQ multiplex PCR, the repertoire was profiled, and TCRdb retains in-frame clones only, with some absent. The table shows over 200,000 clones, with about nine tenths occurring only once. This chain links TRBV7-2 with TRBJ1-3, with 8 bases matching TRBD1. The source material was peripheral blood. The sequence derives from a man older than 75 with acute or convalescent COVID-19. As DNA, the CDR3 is TGTGCCAGCAGCTTCCGTTTGGGACAGGCCGGAAACACCATATATTTT. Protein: CASSFRLGQAGNTIYF.